A single sample is the source of the 20 T cell receptor beta chains below, sequenced in a study of tumor-infiltrating lymphocytes in primary liver carcinoma. A primer matching the constant region was used to make TCR beta cDNA from 500 to 650 ng of total RNA. Three nested multiplex PCR rounds, a slightly modified ARM-PCR, produced the libraries for TCR beta. PCR rounds one and two used TRBV1-TRBV30 forward primers with a C-beta reverse primer for around 9 cycles each. Each CDR3 protein gets one entry after TCRdb re-called the multiplex PCR reads with MiXCR. The sample includes 180,000 or so distinct CDR3 sequences, less than 65% seen only once; the top ten take about 72%. Extraction also yielded germline DNA, while blood RNA was obtained from unsorted whole blood. What was sequenced was peripheral blood. The receptors derive from a middle-aged man with primary liver carcinoma and hepatitis B virus infection.

This clonotype showed up just a few times. The chain links TRBV6-5 to TRBJ2-5; TRBD2 might be the D (6 bases). Germline V gene data show CDR1 as MNHEY and CDR2 as SVGAGI. Trimming stripped 6 bases from V and 4 bases from J, with 12 bases between. CDR3 length: 13 residues. The CDR3 region has the DNA TGTGCCAGCAGCGCGACTAGAAGAGAGACCCAGTACTTC. It translates to CASSATRRETQYF.

With regard to this clonotype: This may be a read error, as it is one base from a much larger clone. CDR3 DNA sequence: TGTGCCAGCGGTTACTCACGGGGGGCCTATGGCTACACCTTC. Amino acids: CASGYSRGAYGYTF. This rearrangement joins TRBV6-5 to TRBJ1-2; the D gene is possibly TRBD1 (6 bases). Per germline, CDR1 MNHEY and CDR2 SVGAGI. This CDR3 is 14 amino acids long.

On this clonotype: One base away lies a much larger clone, so this may be a sequencing read error. V usage is TRBV29-1 and J usage is TRBJ2-3, with unresolved D. The CDR3 length is 13 residues. Trimming cost V 7 bases and J 3 bases, with 14 bases left between them. Per germline, CDR1 SQVTM and CDR2 ANQGSEA. In DNA, the CDR3 is TGCAGCGCAGAGTCCAGGAGAACAGATACGCAGTATTTT. Translating gives CSAESRRTDTQYF.

The rearrangement uses TRBV7-8 and TRBJ1-1, with D unresolved. This CDR3 spans 13 amino acids. V dropped 4 bases and J dropped 2 bases, with 8 bases sitting between them. The V gene's germline CDR1 is SGHVS and CDR2 FQNEAQ. The CDR3 DNA sequence: TGTGCCAGCAGCTCCGGGCCTAACACTGAAGCTTTCTTT. Protein sequence: CASSSGPNTEAFF.

V is TRBV10-3 and J is TRBJ1-3, with D perhaps TRBD1 (6 bases). The germline V gene has CDR1 ENHRY and CDR2 SYGVKD. The CDR3 loop spans 16 amino acids. V was cut by 3 bases and J by 0 bases, with 12 bases left in between. The CDR3 bases are TGTGCCATCAGTGACCCCGACAGGAGCTCTGGAAACACCATATATTTT. The encoded protein is CAISDPDRSSGNTIYF.

In regard to this clonotype: A junction end diverges from the germline sequence, so it may reflect a read error. The chain combines TRBV10-2 with TRBJ2-5; D may match TRBD1 or TRBD2 (5 bases each). Germline lookup yields CDR1 WSHSY and CDR2 SAAADI. CDR3 length: 12 residues. The CDR3 DNA reads as TGCGACAGCAGGGACGGGGAAGAGACCCAGTACTTC. It translates to CDSRDGEETQYF.

The CDR3 DNA sequence: TGCAGCGTTGGTTCACTAGCGGGAGGGCCTAGTGACGGGCAGTACTTC. Amino acids: CSVGSLAGGPSDGQYF. The chain employs TRBV29-1 and TRBJ2-7; 13 nucleotides match TRBD2. This CDR3 contains 16 residues. The junction had 15 bases not matched to a gene; V was cut back by 4 bases and J by 9 bases. Germline values: CDR1 SQVTM, CDR2 ANQGSEA.

The genes are TRBV7-9 and TRBJ1-2; 11 bases are a match to TRBD1. Germline trimming cut 5 bases from V and 2 bases from J; bases unmatched to any gene: 4. In germline, CDR1 is SEHNR, CDR2 FQNEAQ (reference sequence). There are 15 residues in the CDR3. As DNA, the CDR3 is TGTGCCAGCAGCACGGGACAGGGGGGGAACTATGGCTACACCTTC. Encoded protein: CASSTGQGGNYGYTF.

The V gene is TRBV11-2, the J gene TRBJ2-7, with TRBD1 identical over 8 bases. The CDR3 has 13 residues. Germline values: CDR1 SGHAT, CDR2 FQNNGV. Here the CDR3 reads CVCSKTGDYEQYF. The DNA of the CDR3 is TGTGTCTGCAGCAAGACAGGGGATTACGAGCAGTACTTC. The full variable domain, in which reference TRBV11-2 and TRBJ2-7 provide the parts outside the CDR3, is EAGVAQSPRYKIIEKRQSVAFWCNPISGHATLYWYQQILGQGPKLLIQFQNNGVVDDSQLPKDRFSAERLKGVDSTLKIQPAKLEDSAVYLCVCSKTGDYEQYFGPGTRLTVT.

This clonotype showed up just a few times. The chain uses TRBV6-5 and TRBJ2-7; 7 bases align to TRBD2. Germline V gene lookup returns CDR1 MNHEY and CDR2 SVGAGI. The CDR3 consists of 14 residues. Trimming took 0 bases from V and 5 from J; bases not matched to a gene: 4. The CDR3 protein is CASSYSRERNEQYF. CDR3 nucleotides: TGTGCCAGCAGTTACTCGCGGGAGCGGAACGAGCAGTACTTC.

A remark on this clonotype: The junction does not match germline at one end; this may be a read error. The chain joins TRBV11-2 to TRBJ2-2; D perhaps matches TRBD2 (6 bases). CDR3 length: 14 amino acids. Per germline, CDR1 SGHAT and CDR2 FQNNGV. The CDR3 loop reads CASSLELAIGELFF. The CDR3 DNA reads as TGCGCCAGCAGCTTAGAACTAGCCATCGGGGAGCTGTTTTTT.

In its sample, this clonotype was seen once. As the CDR3 is not closed by the conserved phenylalanine or tryptophan, this likely results from a read error. The rearrangement links TRBV11-3 to TRBJ2-7, with D perhaps matching TRBD1 or TRBD2 (6 bases each). This CDR3 spans 15 amino acids. The germline CDR1 and CDR2 sequences are SGHNT and YENEEA. The CDR3 reads CANSLGWGAPSEQYL. CDR3 sequence (DNA): TGTGCCAACAGCTTAGGATGGGGGGCCCCGAGCGAGCAGTACCTC.

This clonotype has only a few counts. The V call is TRBV4-1, the J call TRBJ2-7; D not resolved. There are 14 residues in the CDR3. Trimming shortened V by 5 bases and J by 1 base, and 12 bases separated the two germline ends. The germline CDR1 and CDR2 sequences are MGHRA and YSYEKL. The CDR3 sequence: CASSFTQGSYEQYF. CDR3 sequence (DNA): TGCGCCAGCAGCTTTACACAAGGGTCCTACGAGCAGTACTTC.

The chain is built from TRBV6-5 and TRBJ1-1; D is uncertain. The germline V gene encodes CDR1 MNHEY and CDR2 SVGAGI. The CDR3 is made up of 14 amino acids. V dropped 2 bases and J dropped 1 base, with 8 bases sitting between them. In nucleotides, the CDR3 is TGTGCCAGCAGTTACGAGATGGCGAACACTGAAGCTTTCTTT. It encodes CASSYEMANTEAFF.

In this sample, this clonotype turned up a few times. V and J are TRBV10-3 and TRBJ1-5; D call uncertain. Trimming shortened V by 8 bases and J by 0 bases, and 5 bases separated the two germline ends. Germline V lookup: CDR1 ENHRY, CDR2 SYGVKD. The CDR3 length is 12 residues. The CDR3 is CAIGSSNQPQHF. DNA for the CDR3: TGTGCCATCGGAAGTAGCAATCAGCCCCAGCATTTT.

As for this clonotype: One end of the junction does not line up with germline, which may come from a read error. The chain combines TRBV12-3 or TRBV12-4 with TRBJ1-1; no firm D call. The CDR3 consists of 12 residues. CDR3 in amino acids: CARSSGPPEAFF. CDR3 bases: TGTGCCAGGAGTTCCGGCCCCCCTGAAGCTTTCTTT.

In this sample, this clonotype turned up a few times. The chain combines TRBV6-5 with TRBJ2-1; TRBD2 agrees at 7 bases. This CDR3 region has 15 residues. V was clipped by 0 bases and J by 3 bases; unmatched bases: 2. Germline V gene sequence: CDR1 MNHEY, CDR2 SVGAGI. CDR3 DNA: TGTGCCAGCAGTTACTCCGCGGGGGTCTACAATGAGCAGTTCTTC. Translation: CASSYSAGVYNEQFF.

The chain links TRBV5-1 to TRBJ2-1; D gene unclear. CDR1 is SGHRS and CDR2 is YFSETQ in the germline V gene. The V gene lost 3 bases and the J gene lost 8 bases, with 15 bases spanning the gap. The CDR3 extends over 14 amino acids. Written as DNA, the CDR3 is TGCGCCAGCAGCTCGAGAATTAGGATAGATGAGCAGTTCTTC. Protein product: CASSSRIRIDEQFF.

The chain links TRBV6-1 to TRBJ2-5, with TRBD1 matching over 7 bases. This CDR3 spans 14 amino acids. CDR1 is MNHNS and CDR2 is SASEGT in the germline V gene. The ends lost 5 bases at V and 5 bases at J; junction bases unmatched: 8. The CDR3 sequence: CASSLQGLRETQYF. The CDR3 nucleotides are TGTGCCAGCAGTCTACAGGGGCTTCGGGAGACCCAGTACTTC.

V and J are TRBV6-6 and TRBJ2-7; 9 bases fit TRBD2. Trimming took 6 bases from V and 5 from J; bases not matched to a gene: 8. The CDR3 has 14 amino acids. Germline-derived CDR1 and CDR2 are MNHNY and SVGAGI (reference sequence). Written as DNA, the CDR3 is TGTGCCAGCAGACCTCTAGCGGGATCCAACGAGCAGTACTTC. It codes for CASRPLAGSNEQYF.